The T cell receptor beta chain under discussion was sequenced for a study of cytomegalovirus exposure and HLA in healthy donors listed by TCRdb under 2017. For the study in its entirety: An earlier analysis of approximately 550 of the donors reported 250 to 300 Gb of sequence data and some 120 million unique TCR beta sequences from approximately 180 million T cells. Approximately 310 gigabases of sequencing data and tens of millions of unique TCR sequences were included in an early release covering around 650 HLA-typed donors. Of the roughly 410 genotyped donors, over 80% were placed in the genetic ancestry cluster associated with self-reported Caucasian donors. The aim of the study was to test whether cataloging public T cell receptors could identify signatures of past pathogen exposure. Using immunosequencing, the study profiled T cell repertoires from about 650 subjects and related those repertoires to cytomegalovirus serostatus. Along with the approximately 620-subject first cohort, a separate validation cohort of over a hundred different subjects was used. High-throughput TCR immunosequencing, statistical association of individual TCRs with disease status, and machine learning were combined to predict cytomegalovirus infection status. A later analysis re-analyzed previously published TCR beta repertoires from roughly 600 donors and added high-resolution HLA genotyping to study TCR occurrence patterns. The later analysis used no new phenotypic data to find candidate immune exposures, relying instead on TCR beta sequences and their occurrence across donors. To decide whether each TCR beta V gene segment behaved as functional or pseudogenic, an earlier analysis of fewer than 750 of the donors relied on high-throughput TCR beta sequencing. Donor age, sex, ethnicity and CMV serostatus were compiled together with the repertoire data. Genome-wide SNP genotypes for about 65% of the 666 donors were used in a later genetic analysis, which treated that subset as a discovery cohort. All discovery cohort repertoires had been generated using a single sequencing platform. Both class I and class II loci were covered by HLA typing, at four-digit resolution. The number of donors typed differed by locus, with roughly 629-640 for A, B, C, DRB1 and DQB1, 522 for DQA1, 606 for DPA1, and around 450 for DPB1. Roughly 5 DR-DQ haplotypes were handled as single units for association and clustering, since linkage in the cohort was strong. Among roughly 400 genotyped donors of the cohort, an average of around 240,000 unique TCR beta nucleotide sequences were sequenced per donor, about a sixth of them non-productive.

The cohort consisted of hundreds of healthy bone marrow donors. All cohort members were sampled while nominally healthy, although unrecorded immune exposures were likely present. The donor tested CMV seronegative, placing the donor among the 352 seronegative members of the cohort. A peripheral blood sample was provided by each donor, and peripheral blood mononuclear cells were used for TCR beta sequencing. Genomic DNA extraction from the blood cell samples was performed with the Qiagen DNeasy Blood Extraction Kit. Libraries were prepared through the immunoSEQ multiplex PCR assay. The multiplex PCR relied on a mix of 60 forward primers for TCR Vbeta segments and 13 reverse primers for TCR Jbeta segments. The CDR3 region of rearranged TCR beta genes was amplified from genomic DNA with a multiplex PCR assay. On the Illumina HiSeq System, the amplified TCR beta libraries were sequenced as 87-base-pair reads. On the authors' methods: Across the 670 or so repertoires, a later analysis counted 80 million or so unique TCR beta chains, around 11 million of which were shared by at least two donors. To remove PCR and sequencing errors, raw reads were error-corrected and collapsed into unique sequences using a nearest-neighbor algorithm that merged closely related sequences. V, D and J gene segments were assigned by aligning CDR3 sequences to IMGT reference sequences. For a sequence to be retained, a match of at least six nucleotides to both a V gene segment and a J gene segment was required. Rearrangements were called productive when the CDR3 lacked stop codons and stayed in frame with V and J; all others were non-productive. CDR3 was defined according to IMGT convention as the region running from the second conserved V-encoded cysteine to the conserved J-encoded phenylalanine. Sequences without an unambiguous match to a single V gene segment were excluded from the earlier analysis of about 630 of the donors. An earlier analysis of roughly 590 of the donors called V segments functional above 56.7% productive rearrangements and segregating when the between-donor standard deviation exceeded 5%. A statistical classification framework was built to diagnose cytomegalovirus status from the catalog of TCR beta chain sequences. In a later analysis, V and J genes were assigned by comparing TCR nucleotide sequences against IMGT/GENE-DB human TR gene sequences. The TCRdist pipeline was used in a later analysis to assign CDR3 sequences and most-parsimonious VDJ recombination scenarios. In a later analysis, every TCR beta chain was defined by the combination of its CDR3 amino acid sequence and its V-gene family, and reads without a unique V-gene family were dropped. To address suspected cross-contamination and a sequencing artifact, a later analysis removed 592 highly shared, low-generation-probability nucleotide sequences. In a later analysis, a clonal expansion index was calculated for each public chain from normalized within-repertoire ranks of inferred template counts. Generation probabilities in a later analysis came from a VDJ recombination model fitted to out-of-frame rearrangements, and those results were checked against IGoR. In a later analysis, TCR-TCR, TCR-HLA and TCR-CMV co-occurrence was scored with hypergeometric tests, and a repertoire-size bias correction was applied to TCR pairs. A later analysis estimated false discovery rates by permuting HLA or CMV assignments 20 times. A later analysis grouped co-occurring TCRs with DBSCAN, adding TCRdist sequence similarity when clustering within HLA-allele-positive subsets. For co-occurrence clustering, repertoires with fewer than 30,000 or more than 120,000 public chains were excluded, along with roughly 5 repertoires with anomalous nucleotide sharing. As stored in TCRdb, this immuneACCESS dataset retains in-frame rearrangements with V and J assigned. A fraction of the clones does not appear; measured against another copy, unresolved V genes explain less than half of the discrepancy, and the remainder lacks a known reason. That table gives V, J and clone size, and the DNA gave D and trimming. The sample includes over 100,000 clones, with more than 75% observed a single time. Approximately 1.5% of the sample is held by the ten biggest clonotypes.

The full study reports these points: Across donors, most TCR sequences were observed very rarely, whereas some public TCRs were present in many individuals. Linkage disequilibrium might explain the correlated functional status among segregating V segments, but an unknown experimental factor could not be excluded. A cluster of highly shared sequence variants was judged likely to represent a technical artifact of the sequencing pipeline. According to a later analysis, most CMV-associated TCR beta chains appeared to be HLA-restricted, and the HLA associations seemed to be driven largely by CMV exposure. An earlier analysis of some 560 of the donors showed that most TCR beta V segments appeared in productive rearrangements either about 87% or about 30% of the time, which broadly matched IMGT annotations. Compared with equally common non-associated chains, HLA-associated TCR beta chains in a later analysis were more clonally expanded and had lower generation probabilities. In a later genetic analysis, a missense DCLRE1C variant was associated with V-gene and J-gene trimming of TCR beta chains, and the association was replicated in an independent cohort. Sequencing depth was assumed to be roughly uniform across donors in the presence/absence analyses, though that assumption may not hold. The authors suggested that the approach could potentially be extended to other disease states and immunological phenotypes. In a later analysis, 15,000 to 20,000 TCR beta sequences were associated with specific HLA alleles at a false discovery rate of 0.05. A later analysis reported that several top co-occurrence clusters appeared linked to parvovirus B19, influenza, CMV and Epstein-Barr virus. In vitro tests confirmed that a few of the cytomegalovirus-associated TCR beta chains recognize cytomegalovirus antigens. HLA typing was unavailable for some donors at each locus, so association tests used only the typed subset. Seventeen rarely observed V segments, including chromosome 9 orphons, were excluded from the earlier analysis of about 500 of the donors because counts were too low. The classifier was reported to diagnose cytomegalovirus status with high specificity and sensitivity in both the original cohort and the validation cohort. When HLA alleles, especially DR and DQ, strongly co-occurred, attributing TCR associations to individual alleles was difficult. According to a later genetic analysis, donors in an Asian-associated ancestry cluster had fewer N-insertions in productive TCRs than the approximately 700-donor mean. The study listed 150 to 200 TCR beta chains as associated with cytomegalovirus. According to a later analysis, TCR association rates differed among HLA loci, with DRB1 alleles showing the most associated TCRs and HLA-C alleles showing the fewest. A further reported finding was that TCR beta sequences accurately predicted the HLA-A and HLA-B alleles for most subjects in the first cohort. The only immune exposure information available for the cohort was CMV serostatus. Some IMGT-functional V segments, including TRBV6-2 and TRBV6-3, could not be distinguished by the 87-base-pair reads and were therefore excluded. Only TCR beta chains were sequenced in this cohort, and the absence of alpha or paired-chain data limited detectable features.

Remarks on this clone: Its antigen target is currently unknown. No clone much larger than this one lies a single base away; base qualities are absent.

The CDR3 measures 16 amino acids from cysteine to phenylalanine. CDR3 DNA only is kept here, 48 bases in frame from base 1. Trimming removed 3 bases from V and 7 bases from J; the gene matches leave 8 bases unexplained. The germline V gene (reference sequence) specifies MNHEY as CDR1 and SMNVEV as CDR2. The V gene is TRBV27 and the J gene is TRBJ2-1; TRBD2 matches 11 bases in the middle. The receptor was derived from a woman in her forties in good health and CMV-seronegative. What was sequenced was PBMCs. The nucleotide sequence is TGTGCCAGCAGTTTGGTCGGGACTAGCGGACCAAATGAGCAGTTCTTC. Translated, this gives CASSLVGTSGPNEQFF.